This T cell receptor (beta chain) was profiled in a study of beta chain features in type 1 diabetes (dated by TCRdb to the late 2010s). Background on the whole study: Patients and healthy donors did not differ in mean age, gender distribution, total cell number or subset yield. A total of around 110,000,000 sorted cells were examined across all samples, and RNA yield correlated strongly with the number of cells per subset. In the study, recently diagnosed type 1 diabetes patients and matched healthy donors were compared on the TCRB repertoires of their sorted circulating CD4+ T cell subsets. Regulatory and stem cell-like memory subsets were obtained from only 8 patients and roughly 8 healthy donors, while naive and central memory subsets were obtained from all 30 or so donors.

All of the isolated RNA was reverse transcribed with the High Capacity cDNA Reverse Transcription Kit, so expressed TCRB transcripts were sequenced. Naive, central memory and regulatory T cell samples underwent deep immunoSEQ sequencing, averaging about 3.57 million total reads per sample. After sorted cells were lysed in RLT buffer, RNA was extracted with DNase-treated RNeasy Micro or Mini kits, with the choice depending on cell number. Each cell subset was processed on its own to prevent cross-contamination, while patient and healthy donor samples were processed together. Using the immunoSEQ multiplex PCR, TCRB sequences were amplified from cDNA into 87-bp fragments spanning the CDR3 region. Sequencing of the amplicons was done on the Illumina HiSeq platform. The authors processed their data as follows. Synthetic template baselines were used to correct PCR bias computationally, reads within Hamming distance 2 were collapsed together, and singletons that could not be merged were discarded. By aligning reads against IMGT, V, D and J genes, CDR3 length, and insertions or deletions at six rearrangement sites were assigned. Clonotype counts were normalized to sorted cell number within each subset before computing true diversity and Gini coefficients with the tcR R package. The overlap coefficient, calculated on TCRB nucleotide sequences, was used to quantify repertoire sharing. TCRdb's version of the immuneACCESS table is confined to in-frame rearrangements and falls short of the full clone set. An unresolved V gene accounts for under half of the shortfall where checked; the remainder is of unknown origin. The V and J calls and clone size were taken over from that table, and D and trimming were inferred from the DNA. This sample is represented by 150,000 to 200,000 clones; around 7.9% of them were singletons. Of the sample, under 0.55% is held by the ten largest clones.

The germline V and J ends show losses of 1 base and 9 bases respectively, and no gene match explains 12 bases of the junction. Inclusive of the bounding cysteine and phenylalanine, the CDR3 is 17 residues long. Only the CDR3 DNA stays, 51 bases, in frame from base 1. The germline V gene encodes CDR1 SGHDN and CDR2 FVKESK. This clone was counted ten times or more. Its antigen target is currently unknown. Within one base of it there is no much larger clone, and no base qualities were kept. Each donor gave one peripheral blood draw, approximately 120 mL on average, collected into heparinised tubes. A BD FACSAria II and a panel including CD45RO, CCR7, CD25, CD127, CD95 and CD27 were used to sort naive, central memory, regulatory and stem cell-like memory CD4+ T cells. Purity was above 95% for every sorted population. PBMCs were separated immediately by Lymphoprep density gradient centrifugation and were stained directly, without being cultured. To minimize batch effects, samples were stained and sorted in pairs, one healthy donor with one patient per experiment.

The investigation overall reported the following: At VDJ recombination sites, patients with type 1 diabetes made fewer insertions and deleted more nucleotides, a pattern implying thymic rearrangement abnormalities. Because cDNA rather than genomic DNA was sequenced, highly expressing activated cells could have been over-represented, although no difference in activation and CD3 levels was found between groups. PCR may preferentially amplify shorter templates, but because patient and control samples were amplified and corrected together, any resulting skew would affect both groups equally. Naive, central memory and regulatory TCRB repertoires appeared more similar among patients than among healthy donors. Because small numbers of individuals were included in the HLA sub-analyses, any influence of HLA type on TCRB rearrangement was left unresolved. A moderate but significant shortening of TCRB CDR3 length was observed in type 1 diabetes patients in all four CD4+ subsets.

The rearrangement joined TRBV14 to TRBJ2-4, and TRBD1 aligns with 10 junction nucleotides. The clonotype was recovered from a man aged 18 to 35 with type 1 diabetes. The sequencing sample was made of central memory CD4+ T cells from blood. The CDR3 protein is CASSQGGLSDRGSIQYF. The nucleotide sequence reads TGTGCCAGCAGCCAAGGGGGACTTTCGGACAGGGGGTCCATTCAGTACTTC.